These T cell receptor beta chains were read from a single sample in a study of cytomegalovirus exposure and HLA in healthy donors. Produced via immunoSEQ multiplex PCR; TCRdb's table is partial and in-frame only. The table lists roughly 200,000 clones, around four fifths of them singletons. The specimen sequenced was PBMCs. These receptors were collected from a middle-aged woman in good health and CMV-seronegative. CDR3s leave out the opening cysteine and the closing phenylalanine or tryptophan. Clone size is not always given. Where it is, it says once, few, many or a class for expanded clones.

J,size,V,CDR3
TRBJ1-4,-,TRBV9,ASSVGQSNEKLF
TRBJ2-2,-,TRBV5-8,ASSLTGQGNTGELF
TRBJ1-2,-,TRBV10-2,ASSEFRANLGGYT
TRBJ1-3,-,TRBV5-6,ASSPRSVSSGNTIY
TRBJ2-7,-,TRBV27,ASSPDRGRSYEQY
TRBJ1-5,-,TRBV7-8,ASSLGRGDRVMNQPQH
TRBJ2-7,-,TRBV7-9,ASSSPGQGYEQY
TRBJ1-4,-,TRBV27,ATRGSVYEKLF
TRBJ1-1,once,TRBV6-1,ASSEGGAVTEAF
TRBJ1-1,-,TRBV7-9,ASSPAIRSEAF
TRBJ2-3,-,TRBV28,ASSHILRGGPTDTQY
TRBJ1-4,-,TRBV27,ASSLWAGAKEKLF
TRBJ2-2,-,TRBV5-1,ASRRDTTNTGELF
TRBJ1-5,-,TRBV2,ASSERGQGIINQPQH
TRBJ2-3,-,TRBV2,AGGAYPTDTQY
TRBJ1-4,-,TRBV25-1,ASRDIANEKLF
TRBJ2-7,-,TRBV6-5,ASGGLAGYEQY
TRBJ1-1,-,TRBV9,ASSVAPGRTEAF
TRBJ2-1,-,TRBV6-5,ASSYGQVSYNEQF
TRBJ1-4,few,TRBV11-2,ASTHRAQGLSEKLF
TRBJ2-7,-,TRBV4-1,ASSQGGLAGAYEQY
TRBJ2-7,-,TRBV6-1,ASSEAGQDYEQY
TRBJ2-7,-,TRBV27,ASSPRGSYEQY
TRBJ2-5,-,TRBV20-1,SARLIETQY
TRBJ1-2,-,TRBV9,ASSVGGTGGNYGYT
TRBJ1-3,-,TRBV19,ASSTGTGSGNTIY
TRBJ2-6,few,TRBV2,ASSDLAGGPGANVLT
TRBJ2-3,once,TRBV7-2,ASSSSGGATDTQY
TRBJ1-2,-,TRBV15,ATSGYAGTGRGYT
TRBJ2-7,-,TRBV7-9,ASSFPDKHYEQY
TRBJ2-3,-,TRBV5-4,ASSLWGGTDTQY
TRBJ2-3,-,TRBV6-1,ASSEYGRRGYLNTQY
TRBJ1-2,once,TRBV19,ASSPQRRAVYGYT
TRBJ2-3,-,TRBV7-2,ASFIGGAMDTQY
TRBJ2-7,-,TRBV15,ATSTDTGTGYEQY
TRBJ2-7,-,TRBV21-1,ASIGKGISGHEQY
TRBJ2-3,-,TRBV5-4,ASSSGTGGSTQY
TRBJ2-5,-,TRBV7-9,ASSSLLEIASETQY
TRBJ2-7,-,TRBV30,AWSWAGAYEQY
TRBJ1-5,-,TRBV27,ASSLLPAGGGASNQPQH
TRBJ2-3,-,TRBV5-1,ASSLSQGGTDTQY
TRBJ1-1,-,TRBV6-5,ASSYSSFTRGSEAF
TRBJ2-1,few,TRBV18,ASSPPGTANYNEQF
TRBJ1-1,few,TRBV2,ASSLDRTEAF
TRBJ1-1,once,TRBV27,ASIPTRRNTEAF